These 27 T cell receptor beta chains share one sample of origin, sequenced in a study of blood T cells in healthy people across ages. It was with a sample-barcoded 5' primer and a J-beta primer mix that a second PCR of about 6 to 12 cycles was run. From the 5' RACE reads, TCRdb called clonotypes with MiXCR, one entry per CDR3 protein. The sample contains roughly 1,500,000 distinct CDR3 sequences, around 35% of which appear only once. The sample consisted of blood. These TCRs come from a woman in her 30s in good health.

The gene calls are TRBV30 and TRBJ2-7; 13 bases map to TRBD2. The last part of the DNA fits TRBJ2-5 better; the J call may be wrong. The CDR3 length is 16 residues. Germline V CDR1 and CDR2: GTSNPN, SVGIG (reference sequence). The CDR3 reads CAWSSRTSGRRETQYF. CDR3 DNA sequence: TGTGCCTGGAGTTCTAGGACTAGCGGGAGACGCGAGACCCAGTACTTC.

The chain links TRBV11-2 to TRBJ2-1; possible D gene TRBD1, 5 bases. Germline loops: CDR1 SGHAT, CDR2 FQNNGV. The CDR3 is 12 amino acids. Trimming shortened V by 4 bases and J by 8 bases, and 9 bases separated the two germline ends. The CDR3 reads CASSSLGHEQFF. CDR3 nucleotides: TGTGCCAGCAGCTCACTGGGGCATGAGCAGTTCTTC. The full variable domain, rest sourced from reference TRBV11-2 and TRBJ2-1, is EAGVAQSPRYKIIEKRQSVAFWCNPISGHATLYWYQQILGQGPKLLIQFQNNGVVDDSQLPKDRFSAERLKGVDSTLKIQPAKLEDSAVYLCASSSLGHEQFFGPGTRLTVL.

Concerning this clonotype: Sequence at one end of the junction differs from germline and may be a read error. The chain carries TRBV29-1 and TRBJ1-2; D is unresolved. CDR1 and CDR2 from the germline V gene are SQVTM and ANQGSEA. CDR3 length equals 14 residues. The DNA for the CDR3 is TGCAGCGCTGAATTTGCGGAGGAGATCTATGGCTACACCTTC. It encodes CSAEFAEEIYGYTF.

This sequence joins TRBV10-3 and TRBJ2-1; possibly TRBD2 for D (5 bases). The CDR3 sequence is 13 residues long. Trimming took 7 bases from V and 2 from J, leaving 9 bases between them. Germline CDR1 reads ENHRY; CDR2 reads SYGVKD. The CDR3 is CAINTGTYNEQFF. Here the CDR3 DNA reads TGTGCCATCAACACCGGGACCTACAATGAGCAGTTCTTC.

The rearrangement uses TRBV9 and TRBJ1-2; D perhaps matches TRBD1 (5 bases). From germline, CDR1 is SGDLS and CDR2 YYNGEE. The CDR3 contains 14 residues. Deletions cut 2 bases from V and 8 bases from J, with 16 bases between. The DNA for the CDR3 is TGTGCCAGCAGCGTCACAGAGGGGACTCAGGGCTACACCTTC. Residues: CASSVTEGTQGYTF.

This clonotype was recorded many times. V usage is TRBV29-1 and J usage is TRBJ2-7, with D possibly being TRBD2 (6 bases). Germline values: CDR1 SQVTM, CDR2 ANQGSEA. V lost 4 bases to trimming and J lost 7 bases, with 23 bases between them. The length of the CDR3 is 15 residues. CDR3 residues: CSVVLLAGPSGEQYF. In DNA, the CDR3 is TGCAGCGTTGTCCTTCTTGCGGGGCCCTCGGGGGAGCAGTACTTC.

V is TRBV11-1 and J is TRBJ2-7; 9 bases line up with TRBD2. Germline trimming cut 5 bases from V and 4 bases from J; bases unmatched to any gene: 6. The CDR3 length is 14 residues. CDR1 SGHAT and CDR2 FQDESV come from the germline V gene (reference sequence). CDR3 sequence (DNA): TGTGCCAGCAGCACCAGGACTAGCGAATACGAGCAGTACTTC. Residues: CASSTRTSEYEQYF.

The rearrangement links TRBV28 to TRBJ1-5, with D hard to call. The CDR3 consists of 16 residues. Germline CDR1 MDHEN, CDR2 SYDVKM. Deletions cut 3 bases from V and 2 bases from J, with 14 bases between. For the CDR3, the DNA is TGTGCCAGCAGTTTCTGGCCTACACGGCGCAATCAGCCCCAGCATTTT. It yields the protein CASSFWPTRRNQPQHF.

This clonotype was picked up one time. The chain employs TRBV27 and TRBJ1-2; D uncertain. V was pared by 2 bases and J by 4 bases, with 11 bases between. The germline CDR1 and CDR2 sequences are MNHEY and SMNVEV (reference sequence). The CDR3 loop spans 14 amino acids. The CDR3 protein is CASSLTGSPYGYTF. The CDR3 DNA is TGTGCCAGCAGTTTAACCGGCTCACCCTATGGCTACACCTTC.

The count of this clonotype is one. Given the absence of the conserved phenylalanine or tryptophan at the CDR3 end, a read error is likely. J is TRBJ2-7 and V is TRBV9; 12 bases align to TRBD2. Germline trimming cut 0 bases from V and 4 bases from J; bases unmatched to any gene: 5. The CDR3 extends over 16 amino acids. Germline values: CDR1 SGDLS, CDR2 YYNGEE. The CDR3 nucleotides are TGTGCCAGCAGCGTAGGTGCTAGCGGGAGGGTGTACGAGCAGTACTCC. Amino acid sequence: CASSVGASGRVYEQYS.

The chain recombines TRBV28 with TRBJ1-2, with D perhaps TRBD1 (5 bases). The germline V gene has CDR1 MDHEN and CDR2 SYDVKM. The CDR3 has 16 residues. The V end lost 1 base, the J end lost 2 bases, and 14 bases lay between the germline ends. The CDR3 loop is CASSLFVGGVNYGYTF. In nucleotides, the CDR3 is TGTGCCAGCAGTTTATTCGTTGGGGGGGTAAACTATGGCTACACCTTC.

With respect to this clonotype: The junction differs from germline at one of its ends, possibly a read error. The rearrangement links TRBV20-1 to TRBJ2-7; D may match TRBD1 or TRBD2 (5 bases each). The germline gives CDR1 DFQATT, CDR2 SNEGSKA (reference sequence). The CDR3 runs 13 residues. The CDR3 bases are TGCAGTGCGAGAGAGGGGAGTAGTCGCGAGCAGTACTTC. Encoded protein: CSAREGSSREQYF.

The chain uses TRBV6-1 and TRBJ2-7, with D tentatively TRBD2 (5 bases). There are 13 residues in the CDR3. V shed 7 bases and J shed 3 bases, with 13 bases lying between them. Germline CDR1 and CDR2: MNHNS and SASEGT. CDR3 DNA: TGTGCCAGCACTAGAGGTCGGGGCTACGAGCAGTACTTC. It codes for CASTRGRGYEQYF.

This clonotype was observed many times. The gene calls are TRBV7-6 and TRBJ2-3; the D gene is possibly TRBD2 (6 bases). CDR3 length: 17 residues. Per the germline V gene, CDR1 is SGHVS and CDR2 is FNYEAQ. V was shortened by 1 base and J by 2 bases, with 16 bases between the two germline ends. The CDR3 loop reads CASSLGGIGTPTDTQYF. CDR3 DNA sequence: TGTGCCAGCAGCTTAGGGGGGATAGGGACTCCCACAGATACGCAGTATTTT.

This clonotype was seen a few times. This chain uses TRBV6-5 with TRBJ1-5; D gene unclear. Germline V lookup: CDR1 MNHEY, CDR2 SVGAGI. Trimming shortened V by 2 bases and J by 4 bases, and 6 bases separated the two germline ends. The CDR3 extends over 13 amino acids. The CDR3 coding sequence is TGTGCCAGCAGTTACGGAGCTAATCAGCCCCAGCATTTT. This gives the protein CASSYGANQPQHF.

This clonotype appeared once. The chain combines TRBV11-2 with TRBJ2-2; D ambiguous. V lost 5 bases and J 6 bases, leaving 16 bases between the germline ends. Germline values: CDR1 SGHAT, CDR2 FQNNGV. The length of the CDR3 is 15 residues. Here the CDR3 reads CASSLRAPPAGELFF. For the CDR3, the DNA is TGTGCCAGCAGCCTCCGGGCCCCACCCGCCGGGGAGCTGTTTTTT.

Details on this clonotype: The junction departs from germline at one end; a sequencing error may be responsible. The chain carries TRBV4-1 and TRBJ1-6; D remains unclear. The germline V gene encodes CDR1 MGHRA and CDR2 YSYEKL. The CDR3 runs 15 residues. In nucleotides, the CDR3 is TGCGCCAGCAGCCAAATCGGAGTGAGATATTCGCCCCTCCACTTT. Translating gives CASSQIGVRYSPLHF.

The sample holds a few counts of this clonotype. The chain couples TRBV29-1 to TRBJ1-1; the match to TRBD1 covers 8 bases. The CDR3 spans 12 residues. Germline CDR1 SQVTM, CDR2 ANQGSEA. V trimming: 7 bases; J trimming: 4 bases; junction bases outside the gene matches: 5. CDR3 nucleotides: TGCAGCGGCACGGACAGGGCCACTGAAGCTTTCTTT. Its translation: CSGTDRATEAFF.

This clonotype was counted many times. The V gene is TRBV6-2 or TRBV6-3, the J gene TRBJ2-3; D uncertain. Trimming pared 0 bases from V and 4 bases from J, leaving 2 bases between. The germline V gene has CDR1 MNHEY and CDR2 SVGEGT. The CDR3 is made up of 12 amino acids. CDR3 DNA sequence: TGTGCCAGCAGTTACTCTCCAGATACGCAGTATTTT. The encoded protein is CASSYSPDTQYF.

This chain joins TRBV5-6 and TRBJ2-7; 9 bases fit TRBD1. Germline V gene data show CDR1 as SGHDT and CDR2 as YYEEEE. V lost 4 bases, J lost 3 bases, and 5 bases stayed unmatched. The CDR3 runs 14 residues. The CDR3 DNA reads TGTGCCAGCAGCGTACGACAGGGGGGCTACGAGCAGTACTTC. Its protein product is CASSVRQGGYEQYF.

There are a few counts of this clonotype. V gene TRBV20-1 combines with J gene TRBJ2-1, with TRBD2 identical over 8 bases. Germline-derived CDR1 and CDR2 are DFQATT and SNEGSKA (reference sequence). CDR3 size: 14 residues. Losses at the gene ends were 4 bases for V and 7 bases for J; bases not matched to a gene: 9. The CDR3 bases are TGCAGTGCTACGGGAGGGCCCACCTTAAATGAGCAGTTCTTC. This translates into CSATGGPTLNEQFF.

This sequence joins TRBV9 and TRBJ1-5; D call uncertain. Looked up from germline, CDR1 is SGDLS and CDR2 is YYNGEE. Trimming pared 1 base from V and 0 bases from J, leaving 8 bases between. The CDR3 loop spans 15 amino acids. CDR3 residues: CASSVSGNSNQPQHF. In DNA, the CDR3 is TGTGCCAGCAGCGTAAGCGGGAATAGCAATCAGCCCCAGCATTTT.

The genes are TRBV3-1 and TRBJ2-2; TRBD2 matches at 9 bases. This CDR3 is 16 amino acids long. Germline-derived CDR1 and CDR2 are LGHDT and YNNKEL (reference sequence). The J segment lost 4 bases and the V segment lost 1 base, leaving 4 bases of the junction unmatched. The CDR3 is CASSQVSGRTTGELFF. The DNA for the CDR3 is TGTGCCAGCAGCCAAGTAAGCGGGAGGACCACCGGGGAGCTGTTTTTT.

Details on this clonotype: At one end, the junction sequence differs from germline, possibly due to a read error. The J gene is TRBJ1-5, the V gene TRBV5-4; D is undetermined. The CDR3 spans 16 residues. The germline V gene has CDR1 SGHNT and CDR2 YYREEE (reference sequence). CDR3 nucleotides: TGTGCCAGCGGCTTGTATTTTCTGGAACCCAATCAGCCCCAGCATTTT. Protein sequence: CASGLYFLEPNQPQHF.

A few counts support this clonotype. V and J are TRBV6-6 and TRBJ1-4, with D uncertain. Germline V gives CDR1 MNHNY, CDR2 SVGAGI (reference sequence). The V and J ends lost 0 bases and 8 bases respectively, with 16 bases between them. The CDR3 runs to 16 residues. The chain's CDR3 is CASSYSPKWEDEKLFF. The CDR3 nucleotides are TGTGCCAGCAGTTACTCACCGAAATGGGAGGACGAAAAACTGTTTTTT.

This clonotype has more than one count but fewer than ten. This chain joins TRBV29-1 and TRBJ2-3; 8 positions agree with TRBD2. The CDR3 has 17 amino acids. Looked up from germline, CDR1 is SQVTM and CDR2 is ANQGSEA. The trim removed 1 base at V and 2 bases at J, leaving 11 bases unmatched. For the CDR3, the DNA is TGCAGCGTTGAAGGTCCGGGGGGTAGCGGGACCACAGATACGCAGTATTTT. Translation gives CSVEGPGGSGTTDTQYF.

V gene TRBV11-2 combines with J gene TRBJ2-7; D might be TRBD1 (6 bases). V dropped 5 bases and J dropped 1 base, with 15 bases sitting between them. Germline CDR1 is SGHAT and CDR2 is FQNNGV. CDR3 length: 15 amino acids. DNA of the CDR3: TGTGCCAGCAGCCATCTCTACAGGGAATCCTACGAGCAGTACTTC. It encodes CASSHLYRESYEQYF.